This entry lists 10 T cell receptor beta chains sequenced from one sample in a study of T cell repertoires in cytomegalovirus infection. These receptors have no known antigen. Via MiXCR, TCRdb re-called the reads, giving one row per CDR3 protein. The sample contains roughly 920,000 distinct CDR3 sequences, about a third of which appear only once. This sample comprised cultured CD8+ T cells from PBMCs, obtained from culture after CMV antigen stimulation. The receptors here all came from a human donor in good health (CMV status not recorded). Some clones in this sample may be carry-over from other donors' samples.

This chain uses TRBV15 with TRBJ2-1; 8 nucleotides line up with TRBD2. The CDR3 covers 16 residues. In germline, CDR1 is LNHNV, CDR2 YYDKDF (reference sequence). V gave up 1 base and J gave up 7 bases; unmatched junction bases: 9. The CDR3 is CATSRGLGGEYNEQFF. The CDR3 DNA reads TGTGCCACCAGCAGAGGGCTCGGGGGGGAATATAATGAGCAGTTCTTC.

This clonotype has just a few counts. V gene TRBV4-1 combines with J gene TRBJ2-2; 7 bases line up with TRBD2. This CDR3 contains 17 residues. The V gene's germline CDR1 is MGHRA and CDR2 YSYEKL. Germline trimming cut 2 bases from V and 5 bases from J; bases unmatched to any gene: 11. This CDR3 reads CASSQWGGAVGTGELFF. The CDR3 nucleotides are TGCGCCAGCAGCCAATGGGGAGGGGCGGTCGGTACCGGGGAGCTGTTTTTT.

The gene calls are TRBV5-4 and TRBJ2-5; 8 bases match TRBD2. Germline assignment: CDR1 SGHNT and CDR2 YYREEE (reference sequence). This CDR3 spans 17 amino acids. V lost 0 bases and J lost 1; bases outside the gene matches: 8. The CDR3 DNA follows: TGTGCCAGCAGCTTGGCCGTTCTAGCGGGCTTCCAAGAGACCCAGTACTTC. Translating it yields CASSLAVLAGFQETQYF.

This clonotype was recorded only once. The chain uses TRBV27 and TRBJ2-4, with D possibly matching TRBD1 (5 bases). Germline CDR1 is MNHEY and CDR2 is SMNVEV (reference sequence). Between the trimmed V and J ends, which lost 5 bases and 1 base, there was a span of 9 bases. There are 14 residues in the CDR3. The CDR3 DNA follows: TGTGCCAGCAGTCGCTCAGGGGCCAAAAACATTCAGTACTTC. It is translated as CASSRSGAKNIQYF.

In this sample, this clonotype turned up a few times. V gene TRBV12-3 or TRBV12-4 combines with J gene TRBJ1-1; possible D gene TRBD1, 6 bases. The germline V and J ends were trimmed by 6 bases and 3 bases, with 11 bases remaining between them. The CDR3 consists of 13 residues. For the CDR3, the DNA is TGTGCCAGCAGCCGTGGACAGTACACTGAAGCTTTCTTT. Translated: CASSRGQYTEAFF.

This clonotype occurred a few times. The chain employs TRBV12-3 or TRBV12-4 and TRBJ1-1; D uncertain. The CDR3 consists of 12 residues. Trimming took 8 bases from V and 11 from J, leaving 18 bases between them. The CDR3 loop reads CASSLVGRWAFF. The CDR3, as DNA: TGTGCCAGCTCCCTGGTGGGCCGTTGGGCTTTCTTT.

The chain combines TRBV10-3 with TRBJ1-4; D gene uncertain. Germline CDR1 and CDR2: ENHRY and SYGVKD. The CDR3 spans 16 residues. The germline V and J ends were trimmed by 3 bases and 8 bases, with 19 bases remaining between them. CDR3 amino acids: CAISDPEVWVEEKLFF. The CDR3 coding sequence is TGTGCCATCAGTGACCCCGAGGTGTGGGTGGAGGAAAAACTGTTTTTT.

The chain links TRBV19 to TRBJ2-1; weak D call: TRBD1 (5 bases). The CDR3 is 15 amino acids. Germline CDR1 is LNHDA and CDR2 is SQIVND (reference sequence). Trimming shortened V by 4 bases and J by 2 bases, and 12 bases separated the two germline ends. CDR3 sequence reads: CASSNQGDAYNEQFF. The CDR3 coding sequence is TGTGCCAGTAGTAACCAGGGCGACGCCTACAATGAGCAGTTCTTC.

CDR3 sequence (DNA): TGTGCCAGCAGCTTAATACCCGGGGCAGCGTACCAAGAGACCCAGTACTTC. It is translated as CASSLIPGAAYQETQYF. The chain is built from TRBV7-6 and TRBJ2-5; either TRBD1 or TRBD2 may fit D (5 bases each). This CDR3 contains 17 residues. Per the germline V gene, CDR1 is SGHVS and CDR2 is FNYEAQ. V gave up 2 bases and J gave up 0 bases, with 16 bases separating them.

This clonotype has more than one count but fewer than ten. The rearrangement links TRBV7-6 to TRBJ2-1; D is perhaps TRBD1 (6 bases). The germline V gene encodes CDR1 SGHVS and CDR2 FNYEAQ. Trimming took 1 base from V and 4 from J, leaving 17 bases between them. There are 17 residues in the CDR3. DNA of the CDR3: TGTGCCAGCAGCTTAGACTCCCTGGGGGCCTTATACAATGAGCAGTTCTTC. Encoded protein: CASSLDSLGALYNEQFF.